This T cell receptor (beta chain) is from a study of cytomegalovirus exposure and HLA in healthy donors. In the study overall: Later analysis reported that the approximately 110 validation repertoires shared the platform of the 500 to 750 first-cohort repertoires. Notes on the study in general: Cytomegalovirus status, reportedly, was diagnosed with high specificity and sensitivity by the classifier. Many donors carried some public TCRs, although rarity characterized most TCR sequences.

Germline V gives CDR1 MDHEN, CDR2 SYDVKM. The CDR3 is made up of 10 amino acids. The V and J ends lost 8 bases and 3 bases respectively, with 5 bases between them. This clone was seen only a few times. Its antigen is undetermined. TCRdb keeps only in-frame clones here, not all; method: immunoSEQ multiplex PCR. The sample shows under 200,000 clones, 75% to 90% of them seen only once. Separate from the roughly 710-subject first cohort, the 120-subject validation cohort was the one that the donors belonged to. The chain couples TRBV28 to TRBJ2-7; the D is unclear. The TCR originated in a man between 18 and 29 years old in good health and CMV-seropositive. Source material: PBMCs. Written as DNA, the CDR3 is TGTGCCAGCGGGCACTACGAGCAGTACTTC. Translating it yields CASGHYEQYF.